Given below is one T cell receptor beta chain in context. Its antigen is unknown. The data stem from a study of cytomegalovirus exposure and HLA in healthy donors. Study outcomes and limitations: Several of the most significant clusters appeared linked to common viral pathogens, based on a later analysis.

The PCR used 60 Vbeta and 13 Jbeta primers. Profiled with immunoSEQ multiplex PCR; TCRdb holds only in-frame clones, not every one. Among roughly 120,000 clones listed, about four fifths were seen once. The CDR3 length is 14 residues. Looked up from germline, CDR1 is SGDLS and CDR2 is YYNGEE. Trimming shortened V by 3 bases and J by 2 bases, and 8 bases separated the two germline ends. The sample taken for sequencing was PBMCs. The clonotype comes from a man aged 18 to 30 in good health and CMV-seronegative. The chain uses TRBV9 and TRBJ1-4, with D perhaps matching TRBD1 (5 bases). CDR3 DNA sequence: TGTGCCAGCAGCGGGGGGGATACTAATGAAAAACTGTTTTTT. Its protein is CASSGGDTNEKLFF.